The 24 T cell receptor beta chains listed next were all sequenced from one sample in a study of T cell responses to AZD1222 COVID-19 vaccine (dated by TCRdb to the early 2020s). This specimen's time point label, per the study, means: about 28 days (+/-7) after the second vaccine dose. Libraries were prepared through the immunoSEQ multiplex PCR assay. TCRdb took over this immuneACCESS table, retaining in-frame rearrangements with V and J assigned. Such tables are incomplete; in checked studies, under half of the missing clones stem from an unresolved V gene, and the remainder is unexplained. This sample holds over 85,000 clones; 94% were observed only once. 2.5% to 3% of the sample lies in the top ten. The sample consisted of peripheral blood, taken 28 days after the second AZD1222 dose. These receptors came from an adult who received the AZD1222 COVID-19 vaccine.

This clone has just one count. This rearrangement joins TRBV13 to TRBJ1-4, with TRBD1 matching over 7 bases. From germline, CDR1 is PRHDT and CDR2 FYEKMQ (reference sequence). The CDR3 is made up of 15 amino acids. J lost 8 bases, V lost 4 bases, and 10 bases had no gene match. CDR3 sequence reads: CASSSTRDSREKLFF. CDR3 nucleotide sequence: TGTGCCAGCAGCTCTACTAGGGACAGCCGGGAAAAACTGTTTTTT. Drawing the rest from reference TRBV13 and TRBJ1-4, the complete variable domain is AAGVIQSPRHLIKEKRETATLKCYPIPRHDTVYWYQQGPGQDPQFLISFYEKMQSDKGSIPDRFSAQQFSDYHSELNMSSLELGDSALYFCASSSTRDSREKLFFGSGTQLSVL.

V usage is TRBV6-5 and J usage is TRBJ1-2; D ambiguous. This CDR3 is built from 13 residues. The germline V gene encodes CDR1 MNHEY and CDR2 SVGAGI. V lost 4 bases, J lost 7 bases, and 13 bases lay in between. CDR3 DNA: TGTGCCAGCAGTTCCCGGACGGACGGTGGCTACACCTTC. This gives the protein CASSSRTDGGYTF.

J is TRBJ1-1 and V is TRBV6-5; D uncertain. Germline-derived CDR1 and CDR2 are MNHEY and SVGAGI. Trimming shortened V by 4 bases and J by 4 bases, and 13 bases separated the two germline ends. The CDR3 contains 14 residues. The CDR3 protein is CASSSVEGSTEAFF. The CDR3 DNA is TGTGCCAGCAGTTCAGTGGAGGGAAGCACTGAAGCTTTCTTT.

The gene calls are TRBV5-1 and TRBJ2-3; 13 nucleotides agree with TRBD2. Losses at the gene ends were 2 bases for V and 2 bases for J; bases not matched to a gene: 8. Germline V CDR1 and CDR2: SGHRS, YFSETQ. The CDR3 runs 18 residues. DNA of the CDR3: TGCGCCAGCAGCTTCTCTAGGACTAGCGGGAGTGTCACAGATACGCAGTATTTT. It yields the protein CASSFSRTSGSVTDTQYF.

The chain employs TRBV5-6 and TRBJ2-7; 14 nucleotides agree with TRBD2. V lost 2 bases and J lost 2; bases outside the gene matches: 3. The germline CDR1 and CDR2 sequences are SGHDT and YYEEEE. There are 16 residues in the CDR3. CDR3 residues: CASSFRTSGRTYEQYF. DNA for the CDR3: TGTGCCAGCAGCTTTAGGACTAGCGGGAGGACCTACGAGCAGTACTTC. Full variable domain (outside the CDR3, taken from reference TRBV5-6 and TRBJ2-7): DAGVTQSPTHLIKTRGQQVTLRCSPKSGHDTVSWYQQALGQGPQFIFQYYEEEERQRGNFPDRFSGHQFPNYSSELNVNALLLGDSALYLCASSFRTSGRTYEQYFGPGTRLTVT.

The rearrangement uses TRBV19 and TRBJ1-2; 8 nucleotides align to TRBD1. The CDR3 is 20 residues long. Trimming took 2 bases from V and 2 from J; bases not matched to a gene: 19. Per the germline V gene, CDR1 is LNHDA and CDR2 is SQIVND (reference sequence). The DNA for the CDR3 is TGTGCCAGTAGTATATCCCTGGGACAGGTCGAAGTAGTCAGAAACTATGGCTACACCTTC. Protein sequence: CASSISLGQVEVVRNYGYTF.

The gene calls are TRBV6-6 and TRBJ2-7; D gene unclear. Trimming removed 2 bases from V and 6 bases from J, with 11 bases in between. The germline V gene encodes CDR1 MNHNY and CDR2 SVGAGI (reference sequence). The CDR3 is 13 amino acids. The CDR3 DNA follows: TGTGCCAGCAGTTACGAACAGCCTAGCGAGCAGTACTTC. Amino acids: CASSYEQPSEQYF.

The chain combines TRBV14 with TRBJ2-1, with 10 positions matching TRBD2. Germline assignment: CDR1 SGHDN and CDR2 FVKESK. The CDR3 totals 14 residues. The V gene end was trimmed by 6 bases and the J gene end by 9 bases; junction bases not matched to a gene: 8. The CDR3 nucleotides read TGTGCCAGCAGTTTATTAGCGGGGGGTGGTGAGCAGTTCTTC. This codes for CASSLLAGGGEQFF.

The chain has TRBV5-1 and TRBJ2-3, with no clear D. This CDR3 region has 13 residues. Germline V CDR1 and CDR2: SGHRS, YFSETQ. V gave up 6 bases and J gave up 3 bases, with 11 bases separating them. The chain's CDR3 is CASTPSQTDTQYF. The DNA for the CDR3 is TGCGCCAGCACCCCCAGCCAAACAGATACGCAGTATTTT.

The chain has TRBV6-5 and TRBJ2-2; 8 nucleotides line up with TRBD2. The CDR3 spans 13 residues. Germline CDR1 MNHEY, CDR2 SVGAGI. V lost 10 bases, J lost 4 bases, and 5 bases stayed unmatched. DNA of the CDR3: TGTGCCACCCGGGGGGGCTCCACCGGGGAGCTGTTTTTT. Amino acids: CATRGGSTGELFF.

On this clone: Other DNA sequences in this specimen translate into the identical CDR3. This chain connects TRBV7-9 to TRBJ1-1; possibly TRBD1 for D (5 bases). The germline CDR1 and CDR2 sequences are SEHNR and FQNEAQ (reference sequence). Deletions cut 5 bases from V and 2 bases from J, with 9 bases between. The CDR3 extends over 13 amino acids. The CDR3 loop reads CASSSRENTEAFF. DNA of the CDR3: TGTGCCAGCAGCAGCAGGGAAAACACTGAAGCTTTCTTT.

This chain connects TRBV6-2 or TRBV6-3 to TRBJ2-1; D is undetermined. Germline lookup yields CDR1 MNHEY and CDR2 SVGEGT. This CDR3 has 18 residues. Deletions cut 2 bases from V and 0 bases from J, with 17 bases between. CDR3 amino acids: CASSYTIIKVISYNEQFF. CDR3 DNA: TGTGCCAGCAGTTACACTATTATTAAGGTCATCTCCTACAATGAGCAGTTCTTC.

This clone is a singleton in its sample. The rearrangement links TRBV27 to TRBJ2-3; D gene uncertain. Between the trimmed V and J ends, which lost 3 bases and 2 bases, there was a span of 6 bases. CDR3 size: 13 residues. The germline CDR1 and CDR2 sequences are MNHEY and SMNVEV (reference sequence). CDR3 sequence: CASSFRPTDTQYF. Here the CDR3 DNA reads TGTGCCAGCAGTTTTCGTCCCACAGATACGCAGTATTTT.

This chain joins TRBV6-1 and TRBJ1-6; D remains unclear. CDR3 length: 16 amino acids. Germline V gene lookup returns CDR1 MNHNS and CDR2 SASEGT. Trimming took 0 bases from V and 4 from J, leaving 10 bases between them. The CDR3 protein is CASSEARTVYNSPLHF. Here the CDR3 DNA reads TGTGCCAGCAGTGAAGCGCGGACGGTATATAATTCACCCCTCCACTTT.

This clone has just one count. The rearrangement joins TRBV18 to TRBJ2-7; 9 bases line up with TRBD2. This CDR3 has 14 residues. J gave up 1 base and V 6 bases, and 4 bases lay outside the gene matches. CDR1 and CDR2 from the germline V gene are KGHSH and LQKENI. The CDR3 bases are TGTGCCAGCTCTCCCGGACTAGCGTCCTACGAGCAGTACTTC. Its translation: CASSPGLASYEQYF. The variable domain in full, completed from reference TRBV18 and TRBJ2-7, reads NAGVMQNPRHLVRRRGQEARLRCSPMKGHSHVYWYRQLPEEGLKFMVYLQKENIIDESGMPKERFSAEFPKEGPSILRIQQVVRGDSAAYFCASSPGLASYEQYFGPGTRLTVT.

This chain connects TRBV15 to TRBJ2-3, with 9 bases aligning to TRBD1. Germline loops: CDR1 LNHNV, CDR2 YYDKDF (reference sequence). V trimming: 5 bases; J trimming: 3 bases; junction bases outside the gene matches: 6. The CDR3 covers 15 residues. CDR3 protein: CATSLEGQGTDTQYF. The CDR3 DNA reads as TGTGCCACCAGCCTAGAAGGACAGGGGACAGATACGCAGTATTTT.

This chain links TRBV12-3 or TRBV12-4 with TRBJ2-1; D is undetermined. The CDR3 has 11 residues. V lost 5 bases and J lost 8, with 7 bases in between. DNA for the CDR3: TGTGCCAGCAGTGGGCTATATGAGCAGTTCTTC. Its translation is CASSGLYEQFF.

The genes are TRBV5-4 and TRBJ2-3, with TRBD2 matching over 12 bases. This CDR3 region has 16 residues. With V trimmed by 4 bases and J by 14 bases, 17 bases remained unmatched. Germline V gene data show CDR1 as SGHNT and CDR2 as YYREEE (reference sequence). The CDR3 region is CASSPGLAGIGRLMYF. CDR3 sequence (DNA): TGTGCCAGCAGCCCTGGACTAGCGGGGATAGGACGATTGATGTATTTT.

This clone has a single count. V and J are TRBV10-2 and TRBJ2-7, with a weak D call TRBD1 (5 bases). The V end lost 2 bases, the J end lost 1 base, and 6 bases lay between the germline ends. CDR1 and CDR2 from the germline V gene are WSHSY and SAAADI. The CDR3 contains 13 residues. The CDR3 here is CASSEQGSYEQYF. CDR3 nucleotides: TGCGCCAGCAGTGAGCAGGGTTCCTACGAGCAGTACTTC.

V is TRBV5-4 and J is TRBJ1-6, with D possibly being TRBD1 (5 bases). This CDR3 is built from 15 residues. Germline values: CDR1 SGHNT, CDR2 YYREEE (reference sequence). V lost 0 bases and J 8 bases, leaving 12 bases between the germline ends. The CDR3 protein is CASSLAGKEYSPLHF. In DNA, the CDR3 is TGTGCCAGCAGCTTGGCAGGGAAGGAGTATTCACCCCTCCACTTT.

The chain recombines TRBV29-1 with TRBJ1-2; D not resolved. V was clipped by 4 bases and J by 4 bases, with 10 bases between them. This CDR3 is 12 amino acids long. Germline CDR1 is SQVTM and CDR2 is ANQGSEA. CDR3: CSVVRPGYGYTF. The CDR3 bases are TGCAGCGTTGTACGGCCAGGCTATGGCTACACCTTC.

The V call is TRBV10-1, the J call TRBJ1-1, with D perhaps TRBD1 (5 bases). V was shortened by 0 bases and J by 5 bases, with 10 bases between the two germline ends. Germline assignment: CDR1 WNHNN and CDR2 SYGVQD (reference sequence). The CDR3 runs to 14 residues. The CDR3 coding sequence is TGCGCCAGCAGTGAGTCCCAGGGATTAACTGAAGCTTTCTTT. Its translation is CASSESQGLTEAFF.

The chain joins TRBV10-3 to TRBJ1-1; TRBD1 matches at 7 bases. Germline CDR1 is ENHRY and CDR2 is SYGVKD. CDR3 length: 14 residues. Germline trimming cut 10 bases from V and 0 bases from J; bases unmatched to any gene: 8. The CDR3 DNA reads as TGTGCCACCGGGGGACAGCCGATGAACACTGAAGCTTTCTTT. It specifies CATGGQPMNTEAFF.

J is TRBJ1-1 and V is TRBV4-2; D not resolved. Trimming left V 3 bases short and J 2 bases short, with 4 bases between. CDR1 and CDR2 (germline): LGHNA, YNFKEQ. There are 12 residues in the CDR3. The DNA of the CDR3 is TGTGCCAGCAGCCAGACCAACACTGAAGCTTTCTTT. Protein: CASSQTNTEAFF.